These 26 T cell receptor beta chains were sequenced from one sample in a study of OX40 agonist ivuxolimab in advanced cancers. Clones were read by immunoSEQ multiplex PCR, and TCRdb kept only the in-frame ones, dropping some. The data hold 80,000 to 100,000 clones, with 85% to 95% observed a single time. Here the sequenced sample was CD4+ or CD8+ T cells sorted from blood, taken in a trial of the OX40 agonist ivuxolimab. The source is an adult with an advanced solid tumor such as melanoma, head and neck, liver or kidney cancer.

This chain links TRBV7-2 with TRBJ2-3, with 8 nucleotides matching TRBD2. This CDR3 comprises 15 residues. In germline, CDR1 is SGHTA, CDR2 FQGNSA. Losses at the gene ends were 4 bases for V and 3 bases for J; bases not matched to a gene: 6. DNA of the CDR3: TGTGCCAGCAGCTCCAGGAGCGGGGGTACAGATACGCAGTATTTT. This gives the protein CASSSRSGGTDTQYF.

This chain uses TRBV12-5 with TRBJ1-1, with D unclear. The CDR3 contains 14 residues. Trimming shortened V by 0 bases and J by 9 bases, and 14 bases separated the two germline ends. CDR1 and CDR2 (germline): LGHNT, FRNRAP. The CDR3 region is CASGLVREISKAFF. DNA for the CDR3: TGTGCTAGTGGTTTGGTACGGGAGATATCGAAAGCTTTCTTT. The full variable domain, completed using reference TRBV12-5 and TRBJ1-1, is DARVTQTPRHKVTEMGQEVTMRCQPILGHNTVFWYRQTMMQGLELLAYFRNRAPLDDSGMPKDRFSAEMPDATLATLKIQPSEPRDSAVYFCASGLVREISKAFFGQGTRLTVV.

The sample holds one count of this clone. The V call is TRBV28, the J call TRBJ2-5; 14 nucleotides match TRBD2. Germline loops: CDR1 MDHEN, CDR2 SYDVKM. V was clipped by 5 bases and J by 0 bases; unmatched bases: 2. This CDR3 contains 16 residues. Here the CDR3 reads CASSRLAGGYQETQYF. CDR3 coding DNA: TGTGCCAGCAGTCGACTAGCGGGGGGGTACCAAGAGACCCAGTACTTC.

CDR3 region: CATKNGPPWGQETQYF. In nucleotides, the CDR3 is TGTGCCACTAAAAATGGACCTCCCTGGGGCCAAGAGACCCAGTACTTC. This chain connects TRBV19 to TRBJ2-5; D not certain. This CDR3 has 16 residues. The germline V gene has CDR1 LNHDA and CDR2 SQIVND (reference sequence). Trimming removed 10 bases from V and 1 base from J, with 22 bases in between. The full variable domain, in which reference TRBV19 and TRBJ2-5 provide the parts outside the CDR3, is DGGITQSPKYLFRKEGQNVTLSCEQNLNHDAMYWYRQDPGQGLRLIYYSQIVNDFQKGDIAEGYSVSREKKESFPLTVTSAQKNPTAFYLCATKNGPPWGQETQYFGPGTRLLVL.

CDR3 bases: TGTGCCAGCTCACCAGAGGGTGTTGGTCAGCCCCAGCATTTT. It encodes CASSPEGVGQPQHF. The chain couples TRBV18 to TRBJ1-5; D call uncertain. The CDR3 contains 14 residues. V lost 2 bases to trimming and J lost 6 bases, with 11 bases between them. Germline CDR1 KGHSH, CDR2 LQKENI.

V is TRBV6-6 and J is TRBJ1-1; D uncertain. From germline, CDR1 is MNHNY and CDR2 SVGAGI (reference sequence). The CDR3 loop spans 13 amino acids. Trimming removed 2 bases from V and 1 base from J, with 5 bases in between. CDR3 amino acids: CASSYPQNTEAFF. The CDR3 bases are TGTGCCAGCAGTTACCCCCAGAACACTGAAGCTTTCTTT.

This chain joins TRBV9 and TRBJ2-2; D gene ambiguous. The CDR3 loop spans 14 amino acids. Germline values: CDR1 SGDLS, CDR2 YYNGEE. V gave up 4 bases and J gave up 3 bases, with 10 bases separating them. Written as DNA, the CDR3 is TGTGCCAGCAGCCCAACCATATACACCGGGGAGCTGTTTTTT. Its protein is CASSPTIYTGELFF.

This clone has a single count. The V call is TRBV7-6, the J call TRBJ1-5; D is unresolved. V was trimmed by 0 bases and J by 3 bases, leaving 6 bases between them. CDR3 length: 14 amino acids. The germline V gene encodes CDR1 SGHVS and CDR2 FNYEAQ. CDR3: CASSLAPFNQPQHF. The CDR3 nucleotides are TGTGCCAGCAGCTTAGCGCCCTTCAATCAGCCCCAGCATTTT.

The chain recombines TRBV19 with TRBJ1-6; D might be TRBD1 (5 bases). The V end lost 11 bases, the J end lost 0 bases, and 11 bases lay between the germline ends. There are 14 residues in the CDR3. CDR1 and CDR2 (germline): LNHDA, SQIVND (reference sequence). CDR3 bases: TGTGCCGTGGGGGGGAGCTCCTATAATTCACCCCTCCACTTT. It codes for CAVGGSSYNSPLHF.

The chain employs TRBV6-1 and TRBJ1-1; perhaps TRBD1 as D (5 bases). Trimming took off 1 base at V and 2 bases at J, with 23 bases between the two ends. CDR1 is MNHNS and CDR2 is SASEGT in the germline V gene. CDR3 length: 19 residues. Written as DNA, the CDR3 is TGTGCCAGCAGTGAAGGGGAGCCTCGGGACGGATGGTTAAACACTGAAGCTTTCTTT. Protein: CASSEGEPRDGWLNTEAFF.

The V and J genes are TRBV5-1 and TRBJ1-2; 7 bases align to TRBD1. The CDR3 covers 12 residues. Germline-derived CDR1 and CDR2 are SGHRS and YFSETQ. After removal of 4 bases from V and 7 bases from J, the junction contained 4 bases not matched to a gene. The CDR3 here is CASSVYRGGYTF. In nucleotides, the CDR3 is TGCGCCAGCAGCGTGTACAGGGGTGGCTACACCTTC.

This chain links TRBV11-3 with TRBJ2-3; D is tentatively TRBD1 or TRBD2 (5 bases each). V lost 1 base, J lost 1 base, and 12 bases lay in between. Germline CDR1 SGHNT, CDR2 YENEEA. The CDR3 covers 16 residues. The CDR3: CASSLAGPGGTDTQYF. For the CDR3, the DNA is TGTGCCAGCAGCTTAGCGGGGCCCGGCGGCACAGATACGCAGTATTTT. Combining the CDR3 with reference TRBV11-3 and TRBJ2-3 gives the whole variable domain EAGVVQSPRYKIIEKKQPVAFWCNPISGHNTLYWYLQNLGQGPELLIRYENEEAVDDSQLPKDRFSAERLKGVDSTLKIQPAELGDSAVYLCASSLAGPGGTDTQYFGPGTRLTVL.

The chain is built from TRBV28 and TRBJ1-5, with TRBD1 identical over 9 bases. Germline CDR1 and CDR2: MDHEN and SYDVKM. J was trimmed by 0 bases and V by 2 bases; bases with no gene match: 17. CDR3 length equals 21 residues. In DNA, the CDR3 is TGTGCCAGCAGTTTACCCCTAGAACCGGGACAGGGAGTATATAGCAATCAGCCCCAGCATTTT. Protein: CASSLPLEPGQGVYSNQPQHF.

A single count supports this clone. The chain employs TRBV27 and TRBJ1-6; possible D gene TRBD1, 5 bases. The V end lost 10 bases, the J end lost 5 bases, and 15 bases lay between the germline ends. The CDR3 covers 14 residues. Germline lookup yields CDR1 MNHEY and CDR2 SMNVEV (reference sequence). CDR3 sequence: CATGGEFDNSPLHF. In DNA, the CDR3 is TGTGCCACTGGGGGAGAATTCGATAATTCACCCCTCCACTTT.

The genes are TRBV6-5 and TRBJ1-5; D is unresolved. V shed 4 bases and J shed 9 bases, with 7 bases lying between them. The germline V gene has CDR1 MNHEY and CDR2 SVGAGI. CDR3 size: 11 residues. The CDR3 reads CASSSERPQHF. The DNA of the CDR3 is TGTGCCAGCAGTTCCGAGAGGCCCCAGCATTTT.

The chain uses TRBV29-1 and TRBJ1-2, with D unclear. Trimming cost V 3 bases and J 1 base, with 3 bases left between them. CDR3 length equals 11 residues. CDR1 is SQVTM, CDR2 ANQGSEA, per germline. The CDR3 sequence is CSVDVNYGYTF. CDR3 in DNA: TGCAGCGTTGATGTTAACTATGGCTACACCTTC.

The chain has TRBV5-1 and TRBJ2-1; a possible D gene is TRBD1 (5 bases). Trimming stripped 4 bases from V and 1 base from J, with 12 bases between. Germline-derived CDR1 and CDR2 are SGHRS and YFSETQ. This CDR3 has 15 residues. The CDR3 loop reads CASSPDSASYNEQFF. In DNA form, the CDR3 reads TGCGCCAGCAGCCCCGACAGCGCTTCCTACAATGAGCAGTTCTTC.

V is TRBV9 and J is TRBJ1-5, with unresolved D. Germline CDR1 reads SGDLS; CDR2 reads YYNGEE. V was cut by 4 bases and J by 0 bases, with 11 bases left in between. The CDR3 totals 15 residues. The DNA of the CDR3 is TGTGCCAGCAGCCTCGCCGGGGATAGCAATCAGCCCCAGCATTTT. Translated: CASSLAGDSNQPQHF.

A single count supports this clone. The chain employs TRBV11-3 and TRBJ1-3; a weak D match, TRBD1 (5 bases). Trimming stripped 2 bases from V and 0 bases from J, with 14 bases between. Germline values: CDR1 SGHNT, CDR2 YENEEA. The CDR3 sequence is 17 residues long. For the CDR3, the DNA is TGTGCCAGCAGCTTATTACAGGACAACTACTCTGGAAACACCATATATTTT. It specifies CASSLLQDNYSGNTIYF.

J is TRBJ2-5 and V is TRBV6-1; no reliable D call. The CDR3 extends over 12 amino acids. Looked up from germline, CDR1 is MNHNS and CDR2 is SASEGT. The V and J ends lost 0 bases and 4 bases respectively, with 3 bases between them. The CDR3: CASSEAVETQYF. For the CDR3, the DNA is TGTGCCAGCAGTGAAGCCGTAGAGACCCAGTACTTC.

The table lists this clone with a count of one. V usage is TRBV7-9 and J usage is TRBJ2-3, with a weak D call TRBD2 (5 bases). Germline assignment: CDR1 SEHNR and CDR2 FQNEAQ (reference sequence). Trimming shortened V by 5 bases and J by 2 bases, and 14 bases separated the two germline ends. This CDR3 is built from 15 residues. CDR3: CASSRRGSHTDTQYF. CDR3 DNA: TGTGCCAGCAGCCGTCGAGGGTCTCACACAGATACGCAGTATTTT.

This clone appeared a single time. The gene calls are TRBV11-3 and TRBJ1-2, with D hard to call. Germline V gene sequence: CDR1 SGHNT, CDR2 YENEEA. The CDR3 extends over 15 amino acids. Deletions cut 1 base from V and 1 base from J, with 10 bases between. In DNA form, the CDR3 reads TGTGCCAGCAGCTTAGCTTTGGCGGATAACTATGGCTACACCTTC. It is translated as CASSLALADNYGYTF.

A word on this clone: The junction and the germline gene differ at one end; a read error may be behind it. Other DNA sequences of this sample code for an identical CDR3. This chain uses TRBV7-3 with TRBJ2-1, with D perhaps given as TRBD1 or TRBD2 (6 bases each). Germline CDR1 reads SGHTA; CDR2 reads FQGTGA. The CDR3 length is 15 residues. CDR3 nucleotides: TGTGCCAGCAGCTCACAGGGAGGATCCTATAATGAGCAGTTCTTC. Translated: CASSSQGGSYNEQFF.

The CDR3 DNA sequence: TGTGCCAGCAGCCAGGGACAGGGGGCGAGAGAGCAGTACGTC. This encodes CASSQGQGAREQYV. This chain joins TRBV7-9 and TRBJ2-7, with TRBD1 matching over 12 bases. Germline CDR1 SEHNR, CDR2 FQNEAQ (reference sequence). With 5 bases clipped from V and 7 bases from J, the junction kept 6 bases outside the gene matches. The CDR3 sequence is 14 residues long.

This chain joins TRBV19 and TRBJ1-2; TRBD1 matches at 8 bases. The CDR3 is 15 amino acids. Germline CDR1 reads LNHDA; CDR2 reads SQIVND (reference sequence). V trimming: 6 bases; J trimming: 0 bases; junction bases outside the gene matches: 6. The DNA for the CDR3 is TGTGCCAGTAGCCGGACAGGGCAAGCTAACTATGGCTACACCTTC. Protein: CASSRTGQANYGYTF.

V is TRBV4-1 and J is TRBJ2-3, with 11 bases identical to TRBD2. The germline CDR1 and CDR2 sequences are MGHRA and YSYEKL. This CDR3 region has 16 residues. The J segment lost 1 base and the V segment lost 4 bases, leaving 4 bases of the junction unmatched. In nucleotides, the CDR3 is TGCGCCAGCAGCCCTCTGGGACTAGCGGGCACAGATACGCAGTATTTT. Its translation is CASSPLGLAGTDTQYF.